This TCR beta chain was observed in a study of T cells after yellow fever vaccination. Study-wide background: SMART-Seq v4 Ultra Low Input prepared libraries from low-cell fractions.

This clonotype was seen a handful of times. Its matching antigen is unknown. V was shortened by 6 bases and J by 2 bases, with 14 bases between the two germline ends. The CDR3 covers 15 residues. Germline V gene data show CDR1 as SGHVS and CDR2 as FNYEAQ. TCRdb ran MiXCR on the 5' RACE reads and lists one entry per CDR3 protein. This sample has approximately 350,000 distinct CDR3 sequences, with approximately 10% found just once. Points from the study as a whole: The booster saw the reappearance of most primary-vaccination clones (around 96% CD4, 88% CD8).

The clonotype originates from a man aged 18-30 years who received the YFV17D yellow fever vaccine. The chain links TRBV7-6 to TRBJ2-1, with a tentative D call TRBD2 (6 bases). This specimen was PBMCs, taken on the day of the first yellow fever vaccination. For the CDR3, the DNA is TGTGCCAGCAGAGAACGGGACTCGCCCTACAATGAGCAGTTCTTC. Translating it yields CASRERDSPYNEQFF. Full variable domain (missing parts from reference TRBV7-6 and TRBJ2-1): GAGVSQSPRYKVTKRGQDVALRCDPISGHVSLYWYRQALGQGPEFLTYFNYEAQQDKSGLPNDRFSAERPEGSISTLTIQRTEQRDSAMYRCASRERDSPYNEQFFGPGTRLTVL.